A single T cell receptor (beta chain) is shown here with its context. The sample comes from a study of blood T cell repertoires in COVID-19. Study as a whole: PBMCs, B-cell-depleted T cells, or T cells provided the cDNA or gDNA that made up the material.

Per the original methods: It was from reference gene primer amplification that nucleated cell counts were estimated. The data were produced by immunoSEQ multiplex PCR, yet TCRdb's version contains in-frame clones alone and is incomplete. V, J and clone size are taken as reported in that table, and D and trimming were inferred from the DNA itself. This repertoire shows 350,000 to 550,000 clones, more than 85% found once; its top ten account for more than 4%. Germline-derived CDR1 and CDR2 are SGHVS and FNYEAQ. The CDR3 has 17 residues. Losses at the gene ends were 2 bases for V and 5 bases for J; bases not matched to a gene: 10.

The TCR was taken from a young woman with acute or convalescent COVID-19. Material for sequencing was peripheral blood. The chain joins TRBV7-6 to TRBJ2-1, with 9 nucleotides matching TRBD2. The CDR3 DNA is TGTGCCAGCAGCTTACGGCCGGCGGGGGGGCAAAACAATGAGCAGTTCTTC. Translating it yields CASSLRPAGGQNNEQFF.